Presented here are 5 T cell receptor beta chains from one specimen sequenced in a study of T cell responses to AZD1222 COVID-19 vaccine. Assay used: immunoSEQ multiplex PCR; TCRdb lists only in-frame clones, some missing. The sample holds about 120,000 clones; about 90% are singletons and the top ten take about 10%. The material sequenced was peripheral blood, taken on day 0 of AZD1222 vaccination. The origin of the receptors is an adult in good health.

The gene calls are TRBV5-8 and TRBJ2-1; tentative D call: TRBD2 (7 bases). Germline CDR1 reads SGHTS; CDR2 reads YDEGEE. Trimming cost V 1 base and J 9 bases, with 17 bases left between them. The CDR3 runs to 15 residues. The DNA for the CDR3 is TGTGCCAGCAGCTTGAGGGGGGGCCGTCGGGGTGAGCAGTTCTTC. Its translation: CASSLRGGRRGEQFF.

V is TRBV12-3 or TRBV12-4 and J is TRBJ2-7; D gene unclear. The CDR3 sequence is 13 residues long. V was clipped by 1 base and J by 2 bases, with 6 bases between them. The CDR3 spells CASSLGKPYEQYF. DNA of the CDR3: TGTGCCAGCAGTTTAGGCAAGCCCTACGAGCAGTACTTC.

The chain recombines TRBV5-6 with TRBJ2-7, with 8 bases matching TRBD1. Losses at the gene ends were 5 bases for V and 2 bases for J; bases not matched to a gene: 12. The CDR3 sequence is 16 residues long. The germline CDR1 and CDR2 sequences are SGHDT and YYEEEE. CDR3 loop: CASRSTGTGQTYEQYF. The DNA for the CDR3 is TGTGCCAGCAGGTCCACCGGGACAGGCCAGACCTACGAGCAGTACTTC.

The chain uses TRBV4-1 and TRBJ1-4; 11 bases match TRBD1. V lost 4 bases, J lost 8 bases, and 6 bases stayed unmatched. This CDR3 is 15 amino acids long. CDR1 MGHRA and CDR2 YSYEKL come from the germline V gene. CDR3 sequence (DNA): TGCGCCAGCAGCCCGGGACAGGGGGTTGGAGAAAAACTGTTTTTT. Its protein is CASSPGQGVGEKLFF.

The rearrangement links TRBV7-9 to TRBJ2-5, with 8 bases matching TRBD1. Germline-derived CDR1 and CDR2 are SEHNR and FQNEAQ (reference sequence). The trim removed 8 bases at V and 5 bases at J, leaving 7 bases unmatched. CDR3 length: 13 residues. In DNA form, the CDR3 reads TGTGCCAGCGGTCAGGGGGCGGTCGAGACCCAGTACTTC. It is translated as CASGQGAVETQYF.